This TCR beta chain was observed in a study of T cell changes during pregnancy in multiple sclerosis. Assay: immunoSEQ multiplex PCR; the TCRdb copy retains only in-frame clones and omits some. The table records roughly 110,000 clones, under 95% of them present only once. Trimming took off 0 bases at V and 7 bases at J, with 14 bases between the two ends. Germline V lookup: CDR1 SGDLS, CDR2 YYNGEE. This CDR3 region has 14 residues. This specimen consisted of peripheral blood, obtained in the third trimester of pregnancy. The source is a female donor in good health, enrolled as a control in a pregnancy study. V usage is TRBV9 and J usage is TRBJ2-7, with a tentative D call TRBD1 (5 bases). The CDR3 nucleotides are TGTGCCAGCAGCGTAGAAGGCAGGGTAGGGGAGCAGTACTTC. Residues: CASSVEGRVGEQYF.